A selection of T cell receptor beta chains follows, all from one sample in a study of PD-L1 blockade in urothelial cancer. The repertoire was sequenced with immunoSEQ multiplex PCR; TCRdb's copy has only in-frame clones and lacks some. This sample has tens of thousands of clones, with around 90% found just once. The starting material was PBMCs, obtained around atezolizumab (anti-PD-L1) treatment. The source is a woman in her sixties or seventies with urothelial cancer. Each CDR3 is given with its conserved first and last residue. Fields, in order: V gene, clone size, CDR3 protein. Clone size, where shown, is once, few, many, or a class for clones that have expanded.

V gene: TRBV5-1; clone size: .; CDR3 protein: CASSLAGGKIIYEQYF
V gene: TRBV13; clone size: .; CDR3 protein: CASSLIRGAGEAFF
V gene: TRBV5-1; clone size: .; CDR3 protein: CASSLEQTYEQYF
V gene: TRBV7-2; clone size: .; CDR3 protein: CASSLAGSGGANTQYF
V gene: TRBV11-2; clone size: .; CDR3 protein: CASSLRDSSSFGQFF
V gene: TRBV18; clone size: .; CDR3 protein: CASSPPTSGSGRLKQFF
V gene: TRBV10-3; clone size: .; CDR3 protein: CAISAQGASTGELFF
V gene: TRBV11-2; clone size: .; CDR3 protein: CASSATGLATGEQYF
V gene: TRBV15; clone size: .; CDR3 protein: CATSADRAGLSNTIYF
V gene: TRBV9; clone size: .; CDR3 protein: CASRLTSANTGELFF
V gene: TRBV11-2; clone size: .; CDR3 protein: CASSAGTSGRASDEQYF
V gene: TRBV5-1; clone size: once; CDR3 protein: CASSFRTNLGNNEQFF
V gene: TRBV5-1; clone size: .; CDR3 protein: CASSSTGGSYNEQFF
V gene: TRBV4-3; clone size: .; CDR3 protein: CASSQAGTRGNEQFF
V gene: TRBV28; clone size: .; CDR3 protein: CASSLGHTQYF
V gene: TRBV25-1; clone size: .; CDR3 protein: CASSIPGTVAGYTF
V gene: TRBV11-3; clone size: .; CDR3 protein: CASSYRGGFYEQYF
V gene: TRBV11-2; clone size: .; CDR3 protein: CASSPQDEQFF
V gene: TRBV6-6; clone size: .; CDR3 protein: CASSPGKAYGYTF
V gene: TRBV6-4; clone size: .; CDR3 protein: CASSDGSGSEAFF
V gene: TRBV5-1; clone size: once; CDR3 protein: CASSVGLAGSTDTQYF
V gene: TRBV19; clone size: .; CDR3 protein: CASTQGRTEAFF
V gene: TRBV5-1; clone size: .; CDR3 protein: CASSLTGENTGELFF
V gene: TRBV6-5; clone size: .; CDR3 protein: CASSYGSGGYGYTF
V gene: TRBV7-3; clone size: .; CDR3 protein: CASSLNAGAYNEQFF
V gene: TRBV25-1; clone size: .; CDR3 protein: CASAGVNSGNTIYF
V gene: TRBV6-5; clone size: .; CDR3 protein: CASRTSAGWNTEAFF
V gene: TRBV10-1; clone size: .; CDR3 protein: CASSESGGEEAFF
V gene: TRBV5-4; clone size: few; CDR3 protein: CASSLAGSGNTIYF
V gene: TRBV28; clone size: .; CDR3 protein: CASSLLSGSYTF
V gene: TRBV7-8; clone size: .; CDR3 protein: CASSPRLGQETQYF
V gene: TRBV19; clone size: .; CDR3 protein: CASSIAGGGANVLTF
V gene: TRBV9; clone size: .; CDR3 protein: CASSGGDSFNTEAFF
V gene: TRBV7-9; clone size: .; CDR3 protein: CASSPRRGDEQYF
V gene: TRBV5-6; clone size: few; CDR3 protein: CASSRQDLYGYTF
V gene: TRBV7-2; clone size: .; CDR3 protein: CASSLVSSTEAFF
V gene: TRBV19; clone size: .; CDR3 protein: CASSDKKETQYF
V gene: TRBV4-2; clone size: .; CDR3 protein: CASSQASGGADAFF
V gene: TRBV7-2; clone size: .; CDR3 protein: CASSWSSVNTEAFF
V gene: TRBV7-8; clone size: .; CDR3 protein: CASSQLAGGPYEQYF
V gene: TRBV19; clone size: .; CDR3 protein: CASSIDLYGGAHYGYTF
V gene: TRBV10-3; clone size: .; CDR3 protein: CAISATGSGINNSPLHF
V gene: TRBV5-6; clone size: .; CDR3 protein: CASSRTSGRGTDTQYF
V gene: TRBV7-3; clone size: .; CDR3 protein: CASSKSGHYYEQYF
V gene: TRBV6-1; clone size: .; CDR3 protein: CASSAGQGWNQPQHF
V gene: TRBV4-3; clone size: .; CDR3 protein: CASSQQDWNTEAFF
V gene: TRBV15; clone size: once; CDR3 protein: CATSRLGGGSDTQYF
V gene: TRBV5-8; clone size: .; CDR3 protein: CASRRTANTEAFF
V gene: TRBV6-4; clone size: .; CDR3 protein: CASSDPGGGTDTQYF
V gene: TRBV5-1; clone size: once; CDR3 protein: CASSPGQGFGGTDTQYF
V gene: TRBV7-8; clone size: .; CDR3 protein: CAGAEGGHPSSLAETQYF
V gene: TRBV14; clone size: .; CDR3 protein: CASSQDPRGGSTDTQYF
V gene: TRBV5-1; clone size: .; CDR3 protein: CASSLSGLAGGLGYEQYF
V gene: TRBV11-1; clone size: .; CDR3 protein: CASSQGQSTGELFF
V gene: TRBV6-1; clone size: .; CDR3 protein: CASSEWTSGRVWETQYF